In its sample, the clone carrying this T cell receptor (beta chain) was seen many times. Its antigen is not identified. These data originate in a study of Graves' ophthalmopathy and Graves' hyperthyroidism. Study observations and caveats: Thyroid clonotypes that were expanded above 0.001 frequency mostly also appeared in blood. Sensitivity reached just under 90% and specificity roughly 76% for a 13-signature model separating ophthalmopathy from stable hyperthyroidism.

No donor had other autoimmune disease, uncontrolled infection, pregnancy or lactation. RNA served as the template for amplifying TCR beta CDR3 regions. RT-PCR in the first round used HTBI primers; a second-round multiplex PCR followed. MiXCR was run by TCRdb on the multiplex PCR reads, yielding one entry per CDR3 protein. The data show fewer than 250,000 distinct CDR3 sequences, roughly 29% seen once. This CDR3 is built from 13 residues. Deletions cut 2 bases from V and 3 bases from J, with 8 bases between. The sample consisted of peripheral blood. The clonotype was recovered from a man in his fifties with Graves' ophthalmopathy. The V call is TRBV12-3 or TRBV12-4, the J call TRBJ2-7, with a possible D match to TRBD1 (5 bases). CDR3 region: CASSLQGFYEQYF. DNA of the CDR3: TGTGCCAGCAGTTTACAGGGTTTCTACGAGCAGTACTTC.